The clone carrying this T cell receptor (beta chain) was seen more than once but under ten times. Its antigen is unidentified. The CDR3 sequence is 12 residues long. Per germline, CDR1 SGHRS and CDR2 YFSETQ. Trimming cost V 4 bases and J 6 bases, with 11 bases left between them. These data come from a study of T-cell reconstitution after alpha-beta-depleted transplantation in children. Overall study results and limits: By about two months after transplant, alpha-beta T cells reportedly arose from several hundred graft clones that had expanded. The authors attributed T-cell counts and diversity one year after transplant mostly to newly produced T cells.

TCRbeta library construction was performed incorporating unique molecular identifiers. TCRdb re-analysed the PCR reads in MiXCR, keeping a single row per CDR3 protein. The profile covers about 420,000 distinct CDR3 sequences, with 15% to 20% appearing a single time and just under 30% taken by the ten largest. Sequenced material: PBMCs, mostly from graft donor cells, taken 360 days after TCRalphabeta/CD19-depleted stem cell transplant. The J gene is TRBJ2-7, the V gene TRBV5-1; D remains unclear. The clonotype comes from a boy under two years old who had a stem cell transplant for Wiskott-Aldrich syndrome, so the T cells may come from the graft donor. DNA of the CDR3: TGCGCCAGCAGCCCCCGGGCCTCCGAGCAGTACTTC. Residues: CASSPRASEQYF.